Listed below are T cell receptor beta chains from one sample, sequenced in a study of T cells after yellow fever vaccination. TCRdb analysed the 5' RACE reads with MiXCR anew, one entry per CDR3 protein. The sample records more than 450,000 distinct CDR3 sequences, 20% to 25% being singletons. This sample comprised PBMCs, obtained roughly 23 days after the first yellow fever vaccination. The receptors stem from a man younger than 35 who received the YFV17D yellow fever vaccine. Both conserved end residues are trimmed from each CDR3.

v_gene,j_gene,CDR3aa
TRBV7-2,TRBJ1-6,ASSLYGTGGSPLH
TRBV6-5,TRBJ1-1,ASSYGSRAF
TRBV29-1,TRBJ2-2,SVGGAGAINTGELF
TRBV10-3,TRBJ1-2,AISEGGVGYT
TRBV10-2,TRBJ2-5,ASSVTETQY
TRBV14,TRBJ1-6,ASSPTGDRGNSPLH
TRBV29-1,TRBJ2-1,SEVRGNEQF
TRBV6-2/TRBV6-3,TRBJ2-1,ASKGSYNEQF
TRBV27,TRBJ2-7,ASSPGTGRAYEQY
TRBV27,TRBJ2-1,ASTINGGRHEQF
TRBV29-1,TRBJ1-3,SGRSGNTIY
TRBV5-6,TRBJ2-1,ASSTPDRGVYNEQF
TRBV20-1,TRBJ2-7,SARGLTYEQY
TRBV5-5,TRBJ1-1,ASSIQQGNTEAF
TRBV12-3/TRBV12-4,TRBJ2-4,ASNLGGSKNIQY
TRBV5-1,TRBJ1-1,ASSLSGQYLNTEAF
TRBV7-9,TRBJ2-2,ASSPGQGPGELF
TRBV9,TRBJ2-2,ASSQRVIGELF
TRBV12-3/TRBV12-4,TRBJ2-5,ASSFVGETQY
TRBV5-1,TRBJ1-2,ASSITGNYGYT
TRBV10-3,TRBJ1-1,AISGVGRVAF
TRBV14,TRBJ2-2,ASSHALASGVTGELF
TRBV6-1,TRBJ2-3,ASRLAGASSTDTQY
TRBV5-1,TRBJ2-7,ASSVPGESYEQY
TRBV6-2/TRBV6-3,TRBJ2-7,ASASGVHEQY
TRBV12-5,TRBJ2-3,ASGLDSDTQY
TRBV29-1,TRBJ1-3,SGREYTIY
TRBV7-9,TRBJ2-2,ASSLTLATTGELF
TRBV4-1,TRBJ1-1,ASRGPLRNTEAF
TRBV12-3/TRBV12-4,TRBJ2-3,ASSRETGTDTQY
TRBV5-6,TRBJ1-6,ASSFAVWNSPLH
TRBV5-1,TRBJ1-6,ASSLVSYNSPLH
TRBV7-9,TRBJ1-2,AAAPAGDYGYT
TRBV6-5,TRBJ1-2,ASSLQGGGSGYT
TRBV7-2,TRBJ1-1,ASSWTGENTEAF
TRBV14,TRBJ2-3,ASSQYLRDTQY
TRBV4-3,TRBJ1-2,ASSQDPERSYGYT
TRBV2,TRBJ1-5,ASSERQGNQPQH
TRBV15,TRBJ1-2,ATSRDHGGLSYGYT
TRBV7-2,TRBJ2-3,ASSFSGQGFVTQY
TRBV6-1,TRBJ2-2,ASSEGELF
TRBV6-5,TRBJ1-2,ASSTGWGYT
TRBV24-1,TRBJ2-1,ATSDSGQGRGDEQF
TRBV30,TRBJ2-7,AWKIGAYEQY
TRBV6-2/TRBV6-3,TRBJ1-5,ASDGTGNQPQH
TRBV3-1,TRBJ2-1,ASSQKDRDLYNEQF
TRBV7-9,TRBJ2-7,ASSLERDEQY
TRBV11-2,TRBJ2-1,ASSLGTSGGNNEQF
TRBV24-1,TRBJ2-3,ATSGSGQGADTQY
TRBV20-1,TRBJ2-1,SARGTGTRNEQF
TRBV7-2,TRBJ2-5,ASSRSGTGFGETQY